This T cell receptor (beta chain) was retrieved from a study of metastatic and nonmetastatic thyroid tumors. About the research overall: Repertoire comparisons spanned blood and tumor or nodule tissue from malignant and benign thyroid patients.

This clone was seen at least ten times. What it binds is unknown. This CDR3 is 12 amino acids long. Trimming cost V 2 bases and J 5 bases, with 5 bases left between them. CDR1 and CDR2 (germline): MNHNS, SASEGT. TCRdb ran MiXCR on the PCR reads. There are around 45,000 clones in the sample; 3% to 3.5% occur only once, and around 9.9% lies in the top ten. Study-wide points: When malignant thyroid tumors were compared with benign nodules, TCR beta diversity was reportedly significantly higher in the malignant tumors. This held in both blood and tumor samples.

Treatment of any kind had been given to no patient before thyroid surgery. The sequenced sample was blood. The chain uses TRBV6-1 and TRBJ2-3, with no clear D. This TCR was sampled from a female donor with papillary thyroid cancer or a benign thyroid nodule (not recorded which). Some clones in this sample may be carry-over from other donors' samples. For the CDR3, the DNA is TGTGCCAGCAGTGAATTGCGAGATACGCAGTATTTT. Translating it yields CASSELRDTQYF.